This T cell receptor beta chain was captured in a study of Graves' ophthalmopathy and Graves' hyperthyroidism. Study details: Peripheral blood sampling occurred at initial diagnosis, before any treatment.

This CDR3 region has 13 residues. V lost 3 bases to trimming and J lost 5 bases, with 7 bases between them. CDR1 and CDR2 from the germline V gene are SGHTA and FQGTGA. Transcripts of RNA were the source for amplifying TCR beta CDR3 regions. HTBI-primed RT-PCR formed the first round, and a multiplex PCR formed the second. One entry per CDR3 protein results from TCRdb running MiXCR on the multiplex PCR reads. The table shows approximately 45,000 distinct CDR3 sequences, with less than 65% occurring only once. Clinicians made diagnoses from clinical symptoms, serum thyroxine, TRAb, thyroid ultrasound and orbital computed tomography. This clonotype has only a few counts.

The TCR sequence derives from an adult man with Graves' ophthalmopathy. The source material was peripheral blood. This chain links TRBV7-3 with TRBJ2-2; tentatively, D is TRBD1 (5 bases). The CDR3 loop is CASSLTVTGELFF. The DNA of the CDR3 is TGTGCCAGCAGCTTGACAGTTACCGGGGAGCTGTTTTTT.